These 24 T cell receptor beta chains were sequenced from one sample in a study of radiotherapy plus CTLA-4 blockade in lung cancer. This table comes from immunoSEQ multiplex PCR, and its TCRdb copy is limited to in-frame clones, with some not included. The profile shows under 65,000 clones, 70% to 85% of them singletons. This specimen consisted of peripheral blood, obtained from a patient treated with radiotherapy plus ipilimumab. Receptors originate from a human donor with non-small cell lung cancer whose response to radiotherapy plus ipilimumab could not be evaluated.

V is TRBV28 and J is TRBJ2-2, with 13 bases fitting TRBD2. V dropped 7 bases and J dropped 5; count of bases not matched to a gene: 1. This CDR3 is 14 amino acids long. Germline-derived CDR1 and CDR2 are MDHEN and SYDVKM. CDR3 coding DNA: TGTGCCAGCAAACTAGCGGGAGGGACCGGGGAGCTGTTTTTT. This sequence encodes CASKLAGGTGELFF.

The chain couples TRBV5-1 to TRBJ2-2; D possibly corresponds to TRBD2 (6 bases). Trimming took 3 bases from V and 5 from J, leaving 17 bases between them. The CDR3 extends over 16 amino acids. The germline CDR1 and CDR2 sequences are SGHRS and YFSETQ. CDR3 nucleotide sequence: TGCGCCAGCAGCTCTGCCGGGACTTCAGGGACCGGGGAGCTGTTTTTT. It encodes CASSSAGTSGTGELFF. Full variable domain (missing parts from reference TRBV5-1 and TRBJ2-2): KAGVTQTPRYLIKTRGQQVTLSCSPISGHRSVSWYQQTPGQGLQFLFEYFSETQRNKGNFPGRFSGRQFSNSRSEMNVSTLELGDSALYLCASSSAGTSGTGELFFGEGSRLTVL.

The rearrangement links TRBV6-4 to TRBJ2-1, with 7 bases fitting TRBD2. V dropped 3 bases and J dropped 12; count of bases not matched to a gene: 11. The length of the CDR3 is 14 residues. Germline V gene data show CDR1 as MRHNA and CDR2 as SNTAGT. The chain's CDR3 is CASSEGEGVTPQFF. CDR3 nucleotide sequence: TGTGCCAGCAGTGAAGGGGAGGGAGTAACACCGCAGTTCTTC.

The V and J genes are TRBV2 and TRBJ1-6; D not certain. The CDR3 runs to 16 residues. The V gene's germline CDR1 is SNHLY and CDR2 FYNNEI. Trimming left V 3 bases short and J 2 bases short, with 11 bases between. The CDR3, as DNA: TGTGCCAGCAGTGAGAGTCCCGGGGCCTATAATTCACCCCTCCACTTT. Translated, it gives CASSESPGAYNSPLHF.

J is TRBJ2-1 and V is TRBV29-1; perhaps TRBD2 as D (5 bases). CDR1 and CDR2 from the germline V gene are SQVTM and ANQGSEA. Trimming cost V 7 bases and J 9 bases, with 16 bases left between them. The CDR3 has 12 residues. The CDR3 loop is CSAYPTRGEQFF. For the CDR3, the DNA is TGCAGCGCCTACCCCACTAGAGGTGAGCAGTTCTTC.

CDR3: CASSYRVYGYTF. The CDR3 DNA reads TGTGCCAGCAGCTACAGGGTCTATGGCTACACCTTC. The chain employs TRBV5-5 and TRBJ1-2; D possibly corresponds to TRBD1 (6 bases). Germline CDR1 SGHKS, CDR2 YYEKEE (reference sequence). The length of the CDR3 is 12 residues. The V end was cut by 3 bases, the J end by 4 bases, with 7 bases between.

As DNA, the CDR3 is TGCAGTGCTACTAGGAACAATGAGCAGTTCTTC. Encoded protein: CSATRNNEQFF. The rearrangement links TRBV20-1 to TRBJ2-1, with D hard to call. This CDR3 comprises 11 residues. Germline-derived CDR1 and CDR2 are DFQATT and SNEGSKA (reference sequence). The ends were cut back, 4 bases at V and 5 bases at J, with 6 bases in the middle.

The V gene is TRBV9, the J gene TRBJ1-2; D is uncertain. Germline assignment: CDR1 SGDLS and CDR2 YYNGEE. This CDR3 region has 16 residues. Trimming removed 0 bases from V and 0 bases from J, with 12 bases in between. CDR3 protein: CASSVDRTGTNYGYTF. The DNA of the CDR3 is TGTGCCAGCAGCGTAGATAGGACTGGAACTAACTATGGCTACACCTTC.

The rearrangement joins TRBV7-2 to TRBJ2-7; D is possibly TRBD2 (5 bases). Trimming pared 6 bases from V and 0 bases from J, leaving 12 bases between. This CDR3 spans 14 amino acids. Germline lookup yields CDR1 SGHTA and CDR2 FQGNSA. CDR3 sequence: CASRSSALSYEQYF. In DNA form, the CDR3 reads TGTGCCAGCAGGAGTAGCGCCCTCTCCTACGAGCAGTACTTC.

This chain links TRBV7-2 with TRBJ1-5; 7 bases map to TRBD1. J lost 10 bases, V lost 3 bases, and 12 bases had no gene match. The CDR3 consists of 15 residues. Germline V gene lookup returns CDR1 SGHTA and CDR2 FQGNSA. The CDR3 sequence is CASSFLGQAQGPQHF. CDR3 bases: TGTGCCAGCAGCTTTTTAGGACAGGCCCAGGGTCCCCAGCATTTT.

This chain uses TRBV18 with TRBJ2-1; TRBD2 matches 8 bases. Germline V lookup: CDR1 KGHSH, CDR2 LQKENI. CDR3 length equals 15 residues. J lost 7 bases, V lost 0 bases, and 5 bases had no gene match. The CDR3 nucleotides read TGTGCCAGCTCACCACCGAGTCGCGGGAGGAATGAGCAGTTCTTC. Residues: CASSPPSRGRNEQFF.

The rearrangement uses TRBV20-1 and TRBJ2-7; D not resolved. This CDR3 has 11 amino acids. Trimming left V 2 bases short and J 3 bases short, with 5 bases between. The germline gives CDR1 DFQATT, CDR2 SNEGSKA (reference sequence). The CDR3 protein is CSARQNYEQYF. CDR3 DNA: TGCAGTGCTAGACAGAACTACGAGCAGTACTTC.

The chain combines TRBV7-9 with TRBJ1-1; 8 bases line up with TRBD1. Germline assignment: CDR1 SEHNR and CDR2 FQNEAQ (reference sequence). J was trimmed by 0 bases and V by 5 bases; bases with no gene match: 5. The CDR3 loop spans 15 amino acids. The CDR3: CASSRPGGVNTEAFF. The CDR3 DNA follows: TGTGCCAGCAGCCGACCAGGGGGCGTGAACACTGAAGCTTTCTTT.

This rearrangement joins TRBV9 to TRBJ1-1, with a possible D match to TRBD1 (6 bases). V lost 4 bases to trimming and J lost 6 bases, with 13 bases between them. The CDR3 runs to 13 residues. Per germline, CDR1 SGDLS and CDR2 YYNGEE. The DNA for the CDR3 is TGTGCCAGCAGCAGGACAGTCCTCTCTGAAGCTTTCTTT. Protein product: CASSRTVLSEAFF.

The chain is built from TRBV18 and TRBJ2-1; a weak D match, TRBD2 (6 bases). The CDR3 is 14 residues long. Between the trimmed V and J ends, which lost 6 bases and 2 bases, there was a span of 11 bases. Germline V gene lookup returns CDR1 KGHSH and CDR2 LQKENI. In nucleotides, the CDR3 is TGTGCCAGCTCCCCGCGGGGAACCTACAATGAGCAGTTCTTC. Amino acid sequence: CASSPRGTYNEQFF.

This rearrangement joins TRBV7-6 to TRBJ2-7; 7 bases map to TRBD2. Germline V CDR1 and CDR2: SGHVS, FNYEAQ. This CDR3 comprises 15 residues. J lost 2 bases, V lost 5 bases, and 9 bases had no gene match. This CDR3 reads CASSPYARGAYEQYF. CDR3 in DNA: TGTGCCAGCAGCCCCTACGCCCGGGGGGCCTACGAGCAGTACTTC.

J is TRBJ1-3 and V is TRBV5-6, with D possibly TRBD1 on 6 matching bases. In germline, CDR1 is SGHDT, CDR2 YYEEEE. The CDR3 extends over 17 amino acids. V was cut by 2 bases and J by 2 bases, with 17 bases left in between. The CDR3 nucleotides read TGTGCCAGCAGCTTACCTTCACAGGGTAGTCCTGGAAACACCATATATTTT. Its protein product is CASSLPSQGSPGNTIYF.

V usage is TRBV7-8 and J usage is TRBJ2-3; 13 bases are a match to TRBD2. V was clipped by 1 base and J by 3 bases; unmatched bases: 7. This CDR3 has 18 amino acids. In germline, CDR1 is SGHVS, CDR2 FQNEAQ. The CDR3 nucleotides are TGTGCCAGCAGCTTAGAACTAGCGGGGGGGCCGGGAACAGATACGCAGTATTTT. Its translation is CASSLELAGGPGTDTQYF.

This chain links TRBV19 with TRBJ1-4, with D tentatively TRBD1 (6 bases). The V gene lost 6 bases and the J gene lost 8 bases, with 19 bases spanning the gap. Germline values: CDR1 LNHDA, CDR2 SQIVND (reference sequence). The CDR3 has 15 amino acids. CDR3 nucleotides: TGTGCCAGTAGAAAGACTGGGCAGGGGAGCGAAAAACTGTTTTTT. Amino acids: CASRKTGQGSEKLFF.

This clone was seen just once. The chain couples TRBV9 to TRBJ1-6; unclear D gene. Germline CDR1 and CDR2: SGDLS and YYNGEE. This CDR3 has 14 residues. The ends were cut back, 0 bases at V and 5 bases at J, with 6 bases in the middle. The CDR3 is CASSVGRDNSPLHF. Here the CDR3 DNA reads TGTGCCAGCAGCGTAGGACGGGATAATTCACCCCTCCACTTT.

This rearrangement joins TRBV7-2 to TRBJ2-5; a weak D match, TRBD2 (5 bases). CDR1 and CDR2 (germline): SGHTA, FQGNSA. Trimming shortened V by 5 bases and J by 5 bases, and 21 bases separated the two germline ends. The CDR3 runs to 16 residues. The CDR3 is CASSPVGYGMEETQYF. CDR3 DNA sequence: TGTGCCAGCAGCCCTGTTGGGTACGGGATGGAGGAGACCCAGTACTTC.

The chain employs TRBV7-2 and TRBJ1-4, with 9 bases identical to TRBD1. CDR1 and CDR2 (germline): SGHTA, FQGNSA. The V segment lost 4 bases and the J segment 5 bases; nucleotides outside the gene matches: 5. CDR3 length: 15 residues. The DNA of the CDR3 is TGTGCCAGCAGCTCCAGACAGGGGGGCAATGAAAAACTGTTTTTT. Translated, it gives CASSSRQGGNEKLFF.

The chain has TRBV5-4 and TRBJ2-3; D may be TRBD2 (5 bases). Trimming stripped 4 bases from V and 3 bases from J, with 12 bases between. The CDR3 loop spans 14 amino acids. Per the germline V gene, CDR1 is SGHNT and CDR2 is YYREEE (reference sequence). CDR3 sequence: CASSAEWETDTQYF. CDR3 sequence (DNA): TGTGCCAGCAGCGCCGAGTGGGAGACAGATACGCAGTATTTT.

The rearrangement joins TRBV4-1 to TRBJ1-2; maybe TRBD1 (5 bases). Trimming removed 0 bases at V and 3 bases at J, with 11 bases between. Germline V lookup: CDR1 MGHRA, CDR2 YSYEKL. CDR3 length equals 15 residues. The CDR3 reads CASSQETAGDYGYTF. The CDR3 DNA is TGCGCCAGCAGCCAAGAAACAGCGGGGGACTATGGCTACACCTTC.